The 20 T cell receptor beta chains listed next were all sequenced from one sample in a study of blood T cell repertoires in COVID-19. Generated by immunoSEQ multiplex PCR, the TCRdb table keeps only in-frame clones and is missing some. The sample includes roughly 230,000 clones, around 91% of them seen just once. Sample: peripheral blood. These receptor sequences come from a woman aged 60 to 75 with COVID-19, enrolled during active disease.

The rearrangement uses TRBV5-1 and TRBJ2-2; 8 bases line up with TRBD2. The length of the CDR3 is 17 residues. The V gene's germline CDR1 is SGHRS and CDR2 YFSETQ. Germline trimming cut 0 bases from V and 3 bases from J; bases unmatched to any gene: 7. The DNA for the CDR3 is TGCGCCAGCAGCTTGGATACGGGGGGGCGATACACCGGGGAGCTGTTTTTT. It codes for CASSLDTGGRYTGELFF.

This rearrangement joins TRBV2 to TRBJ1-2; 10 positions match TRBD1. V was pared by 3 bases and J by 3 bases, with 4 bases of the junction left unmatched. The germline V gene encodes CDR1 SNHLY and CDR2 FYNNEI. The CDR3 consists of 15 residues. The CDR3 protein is CASSDDRGLYYGYTF. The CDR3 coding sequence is TGTGCCAGCAGTGATGACAGGGGGCTATACTATGGCTACACCTTC. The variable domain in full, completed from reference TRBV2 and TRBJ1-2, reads EPEVTQTPSHQVTQMGQEVILRCVPISNHLYFYWYRQILGQKVEFLVSFYNNEISEKSEIFDDQFSVERPDGSNFTLKIRSTKLEDSAMYFCASSDDRGLYYGYTFGSGTRLTVV.

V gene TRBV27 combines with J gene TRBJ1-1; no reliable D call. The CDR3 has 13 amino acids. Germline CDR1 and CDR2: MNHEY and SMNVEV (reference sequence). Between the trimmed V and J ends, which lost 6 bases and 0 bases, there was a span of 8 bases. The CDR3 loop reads CASRSLLNTEAFF. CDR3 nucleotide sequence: TGTGCCAGCAGGAGTTTATTGAACACTGAAGCTTTCTTT.

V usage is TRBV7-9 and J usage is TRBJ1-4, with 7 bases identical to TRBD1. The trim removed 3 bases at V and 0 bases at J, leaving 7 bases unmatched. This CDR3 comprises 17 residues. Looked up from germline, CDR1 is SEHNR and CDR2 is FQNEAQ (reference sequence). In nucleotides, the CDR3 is TGTGCCAGCAGCTTCAAGACAGGGACCGCAACTAATGAAAAACTGTTTTTT. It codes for CASSFKTGTATNEKLFF.

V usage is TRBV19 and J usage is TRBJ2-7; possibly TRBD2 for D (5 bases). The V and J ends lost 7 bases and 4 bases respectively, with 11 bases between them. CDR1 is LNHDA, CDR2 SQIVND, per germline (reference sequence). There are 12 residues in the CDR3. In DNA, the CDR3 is TGTGCCAGTACGGACGGGATTTACGAGCAGTACTTC. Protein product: CASTDGIYEQYF.

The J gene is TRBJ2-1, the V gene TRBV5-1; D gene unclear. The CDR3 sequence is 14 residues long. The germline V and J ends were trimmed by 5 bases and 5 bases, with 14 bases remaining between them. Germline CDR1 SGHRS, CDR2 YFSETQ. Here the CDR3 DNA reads TGCGCCAGCAGTCTAACCCTGCTCAACAATGAGCAGTTCTTC. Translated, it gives CASSLTLLNNEQFF.

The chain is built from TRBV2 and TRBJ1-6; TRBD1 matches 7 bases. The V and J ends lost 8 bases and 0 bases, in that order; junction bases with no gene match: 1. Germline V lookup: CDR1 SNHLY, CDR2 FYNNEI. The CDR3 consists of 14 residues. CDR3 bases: TGTGCCAGCGGGGACAGCTCCTATAATTCACCCCTCCACTTT. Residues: CASGDSSYNSPLHF.

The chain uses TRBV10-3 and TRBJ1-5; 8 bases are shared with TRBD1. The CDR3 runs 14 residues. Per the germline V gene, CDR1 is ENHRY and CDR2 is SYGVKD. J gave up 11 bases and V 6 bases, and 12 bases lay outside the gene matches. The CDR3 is CAIRDDRGQSAQHF. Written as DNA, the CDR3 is TGTGCCATCAGGGATGACAGGGGACAATCAGCCCAGCATTTT.

For the CDR3, the DNA is TGTGCCAGCAGCCCAGGGACAGGCCTATACGAGCAGTACTTC. Translating it yields CASSPGTGLYEQYF. The chain employs TRBV7-9 and TRBJ2-7, with TRBD1 identical over 8 bases. This CDR3 is 14 amino acids long. Germline assignment: CDR1 SEHNR and CDR2 FQNEAQ (reference sequence). The V segment lost 5 bases and the J segment 4 bases; nucleotides outside the gene matches: 7.

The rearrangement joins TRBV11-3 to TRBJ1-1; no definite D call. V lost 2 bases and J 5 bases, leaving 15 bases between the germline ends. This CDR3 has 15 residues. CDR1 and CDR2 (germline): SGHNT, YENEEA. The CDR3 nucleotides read TGTGCCAGCAGCTTAAGTCCCGGGTTTGGGACTGAAGCTTTCTTT. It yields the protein CASSLSPGFGTEAFF.

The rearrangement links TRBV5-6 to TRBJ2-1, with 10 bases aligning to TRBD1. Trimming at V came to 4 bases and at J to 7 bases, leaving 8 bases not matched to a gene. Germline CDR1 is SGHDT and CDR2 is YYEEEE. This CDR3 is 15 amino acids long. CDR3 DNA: TGTGCCAGCAGCCCCGGGACAGGGGATTGGAATGAGCAGTTCTTC. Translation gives CASSPGTGDWNEQFF.

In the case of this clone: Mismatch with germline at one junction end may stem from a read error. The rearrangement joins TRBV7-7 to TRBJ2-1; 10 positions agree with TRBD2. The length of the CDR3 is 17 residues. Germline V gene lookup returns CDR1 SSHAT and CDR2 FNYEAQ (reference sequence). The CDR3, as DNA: TGTGCTAGCAGCTCATCAGCGGGGGGGCATCCCTACAATGAGCAGTTCTTC. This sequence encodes CASSSSAGGHPYNEQFF.

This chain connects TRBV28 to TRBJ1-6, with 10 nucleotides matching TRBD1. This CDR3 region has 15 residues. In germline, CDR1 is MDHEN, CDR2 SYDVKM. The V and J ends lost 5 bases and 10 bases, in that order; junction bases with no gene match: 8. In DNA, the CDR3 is TGTGCCAGCAGTCTTCGGGACAGGGGAAGCTCACCCCTCCACTTT. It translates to CASSLRDRGSSPLHF.

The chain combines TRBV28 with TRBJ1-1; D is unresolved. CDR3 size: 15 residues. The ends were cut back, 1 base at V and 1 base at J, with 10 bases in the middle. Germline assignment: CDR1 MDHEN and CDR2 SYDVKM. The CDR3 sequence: CASSLSPQRNTEAFF. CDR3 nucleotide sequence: TGTGCCAGCAGTTTATCCCCACAGAGGAACACTGAAGCTTTCTTT.

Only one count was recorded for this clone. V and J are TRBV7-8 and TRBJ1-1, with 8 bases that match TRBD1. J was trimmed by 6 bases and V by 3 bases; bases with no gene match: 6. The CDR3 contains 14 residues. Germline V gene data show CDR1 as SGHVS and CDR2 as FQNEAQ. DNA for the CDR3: TGTGCCAGCAGCTTGCGCAGGGGGCTCGCTGAAGCTTTCTTT. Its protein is CASSLRRGLAEAFF.

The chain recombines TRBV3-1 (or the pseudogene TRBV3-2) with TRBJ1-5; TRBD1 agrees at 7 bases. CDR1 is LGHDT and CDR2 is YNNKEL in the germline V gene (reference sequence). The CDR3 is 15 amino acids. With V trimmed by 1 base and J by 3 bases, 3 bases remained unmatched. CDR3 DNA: TGTGCCAGCAGCCAAGGACAGGGTGACAATCAGCCCCAGCATTTT. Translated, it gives CASSQGQGDNQPQHF.

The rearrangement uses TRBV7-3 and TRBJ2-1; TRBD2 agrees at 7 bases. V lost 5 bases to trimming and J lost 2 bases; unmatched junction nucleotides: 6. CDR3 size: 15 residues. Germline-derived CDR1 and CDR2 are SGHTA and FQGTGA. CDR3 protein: CASSPLAETYNEQFF. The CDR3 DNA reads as TGTGCCAGCAGCCCCCTAGCGGAAACCTACAATGAGCAGTTCTTC.

The CDR3 DNA reads as TGTGCCAGCACCCCCGCGGGCCCCTCCTACAATGAGCAGTTCTTC. Protein sequence: CASTPAGPSYNEQFF. The rearrangement links TRBV7-9 to TRBJ2-1; tentative D call: TRBD2 (5 bases). The CDR3 totals 15 residues. Germline CDR1 reads SEHNR; CDR2 reads FQNEAQ (reference sequence). V lost 7 bases and J lost 0, with 13 bases in between.

The CDR3 coding sequence is TGTGCCAGCAGCTTATCTAGCGGGGGGGGCACAGATACGCAGTATTTT. This codes for CASSLSSGGGTDTQYF. The chain recombines TRBV11-2 with TRBJ2-3; 12 bases line up with TRBD2. This CDR3 has 16 amino acids. V was pared by 2 bases and J by 1 base, with 1 base of the junction left unmatched. The germline V gene encodes CDR1 SGHAT and CDR2 FQNNGV.

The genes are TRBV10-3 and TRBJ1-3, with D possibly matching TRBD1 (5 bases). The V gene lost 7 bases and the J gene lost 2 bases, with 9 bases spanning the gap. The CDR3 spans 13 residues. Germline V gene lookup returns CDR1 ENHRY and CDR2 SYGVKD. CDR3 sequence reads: CAIMEGTGNTIYF. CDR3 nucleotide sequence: TGTGCCATCATGGAGGGGACTGGAAACACCATATATTTT.